The 6 T cell receptor beta chains in this list originate from one sample, sequenced in a study of human T cells and chemical hapten exposure. Extraction yielded total RNA from whole blood (unfractionated). Each CDR3 protein gets one entry after TCRdb re-called the 5' RACE reads with MiXCR. This sample has 110,000 or so distinct CDR3 sequences, with 15% to 20% found just once. Every receptor here comes from a human donor in good health.

This clonotype was detected only a few times. The rearrangement joins TRBV4-1 to TRBJ2-1; TRBD1 agrees at 7 bases. V shed 4 bases, J shed 7 bases, and the junction held 19 bases outside the gene matches. Looked up from germline, CDR1 is MGHRA and CDR2 is YSYEKL. The CDR3 spans 18 residues. The CDR3 spells CASSPFQGVASLGNEQFF. CDR3 bases: TGCGCCAGCAGCCCATTCCAGGGGGTGGCTAGCTTGGGGAATGAGCAGTTCTTC.

This clonotype came up a few times. The V gene is TRBV11-2, the J gene TRBJ1-5; the match to TRBD1 covers 9 bases. V shed 5 bases, J shed 4 bases, and the junction held 3 bases outside the gene matches. Germline loops: CDR1 SGHAT, CDR2 FQNNGV. CDR3 size: 14 residues. The CDR3 nucleotides are TGTGCCAGCAGCGCGACAGGGGGAAATCAGCCCCAGCATTTT. Translated, it gives CASSATGGNQPQHF.

V is TRBV30 and J is TRBJ1-2, with unresolved D. This CDR3 region has 13 residues. Germline V gives CDR1 GTSNPN, CDR2 SVGIG (reference sequence). V lost 4 bases to trimming and J lost 4 bases, with 13 bases between them. As DNA, the CDR3 is TGTGCCTGGACACCCCAGGCAGTCTATGGCTACACCTTC. The encoded protein is CAWTPQAVYGYTF. Full variable domain (missing parts from reference TRBV30 and TRBJ1-2): SQTIHQWPATLVQPVGSPLSLECTVEGTSNPNLYWYRQAAGRGLQLLFYSVGIGQISSEVPQNLSASRPQDRQFILSSKKLLLSDSGFYLCAWTPQAVYGYTFGSGTRLTVV.

This clonotype was observed at least ten times. The J gene is TRBJ1-5, the V gene TRBV5-1, with TRBD1 as a possible D gene (5 bases). The CDR3 is made up of 13 amino acids. The ends were cut back, 2 bases at V and 5 bases at J, with 8 bases in the middle. Germline values: CDR1 SGHRS, CDR2 YFSETQ. CDR3 nucleotide sequence: TGCGCCAGCAGCTTCCAAGGGGATCAGCCCCAGCATTTT. This gives the protein CASSFQGDQPQHF.

This chain links TRBV28 with TRBJ2-7, with 11 bases matching TRBD1. With 7 bases clipped from V and 3 bases from J, the junction kept 11 bases outside the gene matches. Per the germline V gene, CDR1 is MDHEN and CDR2 is SYDVKM. This CDR3 comprises 16 residues. The CDR3 DNA is TGTGCCAGCATCCCTCTTACCGGGACAGGGGGCTACGAGCAGTACTTC. Translated: CASIPLTGTGGYEQYF.

This clonotype turned up a few times. The chain carries TRBV30 and TRBJ2-7, with D uncertain. Germline V lookup: CDR1 GTSNPN, CDR2 SVGIG (reference sequence). V was trimmed by 4 bases and J by 4 bases, leaving 14 bases between them. The CDR3 consists of 13 residues. CDR3 coding DNA: TGTGCCTGGACTCCAGGAGCCGGATACGAGCAGTACTTC. This codes for CAWTPGAGYEQYF.